The source of this T cell receptor beta chain is a study of cytomegalovirus exposure and HLA in healthy donors. Study summary: The early release's HLA-typed donors yielded some 85 million unique TCRs.

PCR was performed using 60 Vbeta and 13 Jbeta primers. Sequencing was performed with immunoSEQ multiplex PCR; in TCRdb, only in-frame clones are kept and a portion is missing. The sample has 130,000 or so clones; 65% to 85% are singletons. Unrecorded immune exposure was likely among donors, who were nominally healthy when sampled. Whole-study findings and limits: In the analysis, some V segments, TRBV6-2 and TRBV6-3 included, were excluded as indistinguishable. There were several of the most significant clusters that appeared linked to common viral pathogens in a later analysis.

With respect to this clone: Its matching antigen is unknown.

The length of the CDR3 is 15 residues. J was trimmed by 7 bases and V by 3 bases; bases with no gene match: 5. Germline assignment: CDR1 SGHVS and CDR2 FNYEAQ. The chain employs TRBV7-6 and TRBJ2-1; 11 positions agree with TRBD2. The sequenced sample was PBMCs. The clonotype was recovered from a young woman in good health and CMV-seronegative. The CDR3 sequence: CASSFELAGVNEQFF. For the CDR3, the DNA is TGTGCCAGCAGCTTTGAACTAGCGGGAGTAAATGAGCAGTTCTTC.